The T cell receptor (beta chain) described here comes from a study of blood T cell repertoires in COVID-19. Study-wide context: Donors in the United States, Italy and Spain gave samples during acute or convalescent COVID-19. Sources were T cells, B-cell-depleted T cells, or PBMCs; the material itself was cDNA or gDNA.

Seattle-derived patients entered the study during active infection and were followed longitudinally. In the original processing: How many nucleated cells were present was estimated from reference gene primer amplification. Data came from immunoSEQ multiplex PCR; TCRdb stores just in-frame clones and leaves some out. V, J and clone size reflect that table, while D and trimming were determined from the DNA. The table has 100,000 to 150,000 clones, roughly 72% seen once. The sequencing sample was made of peripheral blood. The TCR originated in an older man with COVID-19, enrolled during active disease.

The CDR3 region is CASSKQWGLAGGRYNEQFF. CDR3 coding DNA: TGTGCCAGCAGCAAACAATGGGGTTTAGCGGGAGGTCGTTACAATGAGCAGTTCTTC. This chain joins TRBV21-1 and TRBJ2-1; TRBD2 was called by the table and not checked on the DNA. TRBV21-1 has pseudogene status. This CDR3 has 19 amino acids.